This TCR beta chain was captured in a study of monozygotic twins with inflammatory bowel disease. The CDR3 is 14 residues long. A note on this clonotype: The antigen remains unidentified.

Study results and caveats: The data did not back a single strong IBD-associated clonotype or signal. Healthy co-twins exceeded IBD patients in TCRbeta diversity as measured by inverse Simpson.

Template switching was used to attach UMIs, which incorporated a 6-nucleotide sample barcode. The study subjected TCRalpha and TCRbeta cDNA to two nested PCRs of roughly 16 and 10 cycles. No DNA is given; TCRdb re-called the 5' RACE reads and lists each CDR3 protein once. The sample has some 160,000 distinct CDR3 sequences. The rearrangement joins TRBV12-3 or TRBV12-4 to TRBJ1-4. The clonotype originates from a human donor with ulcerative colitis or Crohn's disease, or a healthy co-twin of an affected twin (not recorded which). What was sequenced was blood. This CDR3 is CASSTGRLNEKLFF.